This TCR beta chain appears in the sequencing data of a study of neoadjuvant nivolumab and ipilimumab in lung cancer (dated by TCRdb to between 2020 and 2021). Regarding the study in general: Nivolumab was administered intravenously at 3 mg/kg on days 1, 15 and 29, and in the combination arm ipilimumab 1 mg/kg was added on day 1 only. The primary endpoint of the trial was the rate of major pathologic response (MPR) in the intention-to-treat population of each study arm. Of the 40 to 45 patients with operable NSCLC treated in the trial, approximately 23 were randomized to nivolumab monotherapy and about 20 to nivolumab plus ipilimumab. The study compared TCR repertoires in pretherapy (baseline) peripheral blood with TCR repertoires in tumors resected at surgery following neoadjuvant immune checkpoint blockade. Matched pretherapy and resected tumor pairs were analyzed for seven patients: four treated with nivolumab and three with nivolumab plus ipilimumab.

The library was produced with the immunoSEQ multiplex PCR assay. Per the source publication's procedure: Richness and clonality were used to summarize the repertoires, and clones that significantly expanded or contracted between pre- and post-therapy samples were identified. TCRdb took over this immuneACCESS table, retaining in-frame rearrangements with V and J assigned. Such tables are incomplete; in checked studies, under half of the missing clones stem from an unresolved V gene, and the remainder is unexplained. V, J and clone size reflect that table, while D and trimming were determined from the DNA. The sample table holds tens of thousands of clones, of which 80% to 90% were seen once. The ten largest clones take up approximately 3.6% of the sample. In regard to this clone: No antigen is known for it. No clone much larger than this one lies a single base away; base qualities are absent.

The intended sense of this specimen's time point label: pretherapy, before neoadjuvant immune checkpoint inhibitors. Samples came from the phase 2 randomized NEOSTAR trial, which tested neoadjuvant nivolumab or nivolumab plus ipilimumab followed by surgery in operable NSCLC. Points the paper makes about the study in general: From pretherapy to surgery, tumor T-cell richness and clonality went up in three of three dual-therapy tumors, versus only two of four nivolumab-treated tumors. A positive correlation was observed between pretherapy blood TCR richness and richness in tumors resected after neoadjuvant therapy (Spearman R ≈ 0.8). There was no significant correlation between TCR clonality and pathologic tumor regression, and just a single major-pathologic-response sample was available for the clonality-regression analysis. TCR sequencing was performed in a small number of samples. Compared with tumor-adjacent uninvolved lung, resected tumors had greater TCR richness and clonality, and increases showed up in more of the dual-therapy-treated tumors.

The material was peripheral blood, obtained before neoadjuvant nivolumab, alone or with ipilimumab. The TCR originated in an adult with non-small cell lung cancer.

The DNA is TGCGCCAGCAGCACAATTGCCTTCGGGACTAGCGGGAGGGTAGGCGAGCAGTTCTTC. Its protein product is CASSTIAFGTSGRVGEQFF. The rearrangement joined TRBV5-1 to TRBJ2-1, with 16 bases matching TRBD2. The germline V gene yields SGHRS for CDR1 and YFSETQ for CDR2. Unmatched junction bases come to 17, with V trimmed by 4 bases and J by 10 bases. The CDR3 sequence holds 19 residues, the cysteine and phenylalanine included. Left in the record is the CDR3 DNA by itself, 57 bases read in frame from the first base.